A single sample gave rise to the 19 T cell receptor beta chains below, sequenced in a study of CXCR3-negative and CXCR3-positive naive CD8 T cells. UMI labels and 5' RACE were used to prepare the TRB cDNA libraries. Reanalyzing the 5' RACE reads, TCRdb keeps one entry per CDR3 protein, without DNA. The sample table sets out around 40,000 distinct CDR3 sequences. Material: naive CXCR3- CD8+ T cells from blood. As for subset: CD45RO-CCR7+CD27+CD95- naive CD8+ T cells lacking CXCR3 (TNR3-). The source of these receptors is a human donor in good health. Some clones in this sample may be carry-over from other donors' samples.

This rearrangement joins TRBV28 to TRBJ2-7; TCRdb's assignment of TRBD1 cannot be checked, as there is no DNA. Per the germline V gene, CDR1 is MDHEN and CDR2 is SYDVKM. The CDR3 spans 14 residues. The chain's CDR3 is CASSSARGRYEQYF.

V is TRBV11-2 and J is TRBJ1-4; the TCRdb call, TRBD1, lacks DNA for checking. Germline CDR1 is SGHAT and CDR2 is FQNNGV. This CDR3 spans 15 amino acids. Here the CDR3 reads CASSGRGASNEKLFF.

The chain uses TRBV4-1 and TRBJ2-5; without DNA, the TCRdb call of TRBD1 cannot be checked. This CDR3 comprises 16 residues. Germline V gene data show CDR1 as MGHRA and CDR2 as YSYEKL. This chain's CDR3 is CASSQNRLPLQETQYF.

The chain combines TRBV12-3 or TRBV12-4 with TRBJ1-5; TCRdb designates TRBD1, a call that cannot be tested without DNA. The CDR3 totals 13 residues. The CDR3 reads CASSGRDNQPQHF.

The chain links TRBV29-1 to TRBJ1-2; TCRdb's D call of TRBD1 is untestable without DNA. The germline V gene encodes CDR1 SQVTM and CDR2 ANQGSEA. This CDR3 contains 17 residues. CDR3 sequence reads: CSVDGGRGTGEHYGYTF.

This clonotype shows up as medium-sized (0.01 to 0.1%) by frequency. The rearrangement uses TRBV10-2 and TRBJ2-7. The V gene's germline CDR1 is WSHSY and CDR2 SAAADI. This CDR3 has 13 residues. The CDR3 protein is CASSEGISYEQYF.

The chain links TRBV7-9 to TRBJ1-5; as DNA is missing, the TRBD1 call by TCRdb cannot be tested. Germline-derived CDR1 and CDR2 are SEHNR and FQNEAQ (reference sequence). There are 11 residues in the CDR3. The CDR3 protein is CASSSGQGQHF.

V and J are TRBV2 and TRBJ2-1; no DNA is available, so the TRBD1 call from TCRdb remains unchecked. This CDR3 has 15 amino acids. Looked up from germline, CDR1 is SNHLY and CDR2 is FYNNEI. CDR3 sequence reads: CASRAGTGPYNEQFF.

The V call is TRBV13, the J call TRBJ1-1; TCRdb's D gene call, TRBD1, goes unchecked for lack of DNA. There are 14 residues in the CDR3. The germline gives CDR1 PRHDT, CDR2 FYEKMQ (reference sequence). The CDR3 protein is CASSSRQGLTEAFF.

The chain uses TRBV20-1 and TRBJ1-1; TCRdb lists TRBD1, though no DNA is available to test this call. The CDR3 loop spans 14 amino acids. Germline V CDR1 and CDR2: DFQATT, SNEGSKA (reference sequence). This CDR3 is CSARVPGKNTEAFF.

The chain links TRBV5-1 to TRBJ2-7. The CDR3 is 13 amino acids. Germline CDR1 and CDR2: SGHRS and YFSETQ. CDR3 sequence: CASSLEAGYEQYF.

This rearrangement joins TRBV11-3 to TRBJ1-1. Per germline, CDR1 SGHNT and CDR2 YENEEA. The CDR3 runs 13 residues. The CDR3 loop is CASSPSMNTEAFF.

This rearrangement joins TRBV7-2 to TRBJ2-3; TCRdb gives TRBD1 as the D gene, but with no DNA this cannot be confirmed. The CDR3 loop spans 16 amino acids. CDR1 is SGHTA and CDR2 is FQGNSA in the germline V gene. The CDR3 protein is CASSLDWTDFGDTQYF.

The J gene is TRBJ2-7, the V gene TRBV20-1; TCRdb's D call, TRBD2, is unchecked because there is no DNA. The CDR3 contains 14 residues. Germline CDR1 DFQATT, CDR2 SNEGSKA (reference sequence). This CDR3 is CSASLGRTFGEQYF.

The chain combines TRBV7-2 with TRBJ2-7; TCRdb indicates TRBD1, and absent DNA this call remains unverified. The CDR3 totals 13 residues. CDR1 SGHTA and CDR2 FQGNSA come from the germline V gene. This CDR3 is CASSFGRGYEQYF.

This chain joins TRBV29-1 and TRBJ2-7; TCRdb calls TRBD1, which cannot be checked without DNA. CDR3 length: 13 amino acids. Germline CDR1 reads SQVTM; CDR2 reads ANQGSEA. The CDR3 reads CSVTGTVTYEQYF.

This chain links TRBV4-1 with TRBJ2-1; TCRdb indicates TRBD1, and absent DNA this call remains unverified. This CDR3 has 12 amino acids. CDR1 is MGHRA, CDR2 YSYEKL, per germline. This chain's CDR3 is CASSPPGNEQFF.

This chain's CDR3 is CASRHPTGGQVEAFF. The chain links TRBV7-2 to TRBJ1-1; there is no DNA to check the TCRdb D call of TRBD1. CDR1 SGHTA and CDR2 FQGNSA come from the germline V gene. The CDR3 covers 15 residues.

V usage is TRBV5-1 and J usage is TRBJ1-2; TCRdb's D gene call, TRBD1, goes unchecked for lack of DNA. The CDR3 length is 14 residues. The germline V gene has CDR1 SGHRS and CDR2 YFSETQ. Here the CDR3 reads CASSSSGTSYGYTF.